Sequencing of this T cell receptor beta chain was carried out in a study of identical twins. Whole-study findings and limits: Conclusions leaned on cross-sectional statistical analysis and did not track the same donors over time.

In its sample, this clonotype was seen a few times. Its specificity is not known. One entry per CDR3 protein results from TCRdb running MiXCR on the 5' RACE reads. The sample records roughly 250,000 distinct CDR3 sequences, about an eighth being singletons. Sequenced: memory (CD45RO+) T cells sorted from blood. The TCR sequence derives from a young woman in good health.

DNA of the CDR3: TGTGCCAGCAGTACCACCCTGGGACTAGCGATCTACAATGAGCAGTTCTTC. Its translation is CASSTTLGLAIYNEQFF. The chain uses TRBV12-3 or TRBV12-4 and TRBJ2-1; 10 nucleotides match TRBD2. The V segment lost 5 bases and the J segment 3 bases; nucleotides outside the gene matches: 10. This CDR3 is built from 17 residues.